These 24 T cell receptor beta chains share one sample of origin, sequenced in a study of T cells in Graves' hyperthyroidism and ophthalmopathy. There were TCR beta CDR3 regions amplified from RNA transcripts. HTBI primers drove first-round RT-PCR of the TCR CDR3. TCRdb reanalysed the multiplex PCR reads using MiXCR and keeps one entry per CDR3 protein. The table lists a few hundred thousand distinct CDR3 sequences, roughly 15% of them singletons. What was sequenced was blood. These receptors originate from a woman aged 18-29 years with Graves' hyperthyroidism.

The gene calls are TRBV4-1 and TRBJ2-2; tentative D call: TRBD2 (5 bases). The V end lost 2 bases, the J end lost 6 bases, and 16 bases lay between the germline ends. CDR1 is MGHRA, CDR2 YSYEKL, per germline. This CDR3 is built from 16 residues. CDR3 amino acids: CASSQKSLALSGELFF. Written as DNA, the CDR3 is TGCGCCAGCAGCCAAAAAAGTCTAGCCTTATCCGGGGAGCTGTTTTTT.

This clonotype was counted many times. This chain joins TRBV24-1 and TRBJ2-1; no clear D gene. With 6 bases removed from V and 4 bases from J, the gap between germline ends came to 12 bases. This CDR3 contains 14 residues. In germline, CDR1 is KGHDR, CDR2 SFDVKD. The CDR3 sequence is CATSLRGVYNEQFF. CDR3 in DNA: TGTGCCACCAGTCTCCGTGGGGTTTACAATGAGCAGTTCTTC.

This clonotype was counted at least ten times. Here the CDR3 reads CASSISGRGGELFF. The DNA of the CDR3 is TGTGCCAGCAGTATTAGCGGGAGAGGCGGGGAGCTGTTTTTT. This sequence joins TRBV28 and TRBJ2-2, with 9 bases aligning to TRBD2. There are 14 residues in the CDR3. In germline, CDR1 is MDHEN, CDR2 SYDVKM. J lost 7 bases, V lost 5 bases, and 5 bases had no gene match.

The rearrangement joins TRBV12-5 to TRBJ1-1; weak D call: TRBD1 (6 bases). V was pared by 6 bases and J by 4 bases, with 12 bases between. From germline, CDR1 is LGHNT and CDR2 FRNRAP. The CDR3 has 13 amino acids. The CDR3 DNA is TGTGCTAGTGGCCAGGGGAGTTCCACTGAAGCTTTCTTT. This translates into CASGQGSSTEAFF.

This clonotype has more than one count but fewer than ten. The gene calls are TRBV14 and TRBJ2-4, with D possibly matching TRBD2 (5 bases). CDR1 and CDR2 from the germline V gene are SGHDN and FVKESK. The V and J ends lost 1 base and 2 bases respectively, with 9 bases between them. This CDR3 is built from 15 residues. In DNA, the CDR3 is TGTGCCAGCAGCCAAGCGGGGATACCCAAAAACATTCAGTACTTC. Translation gives CASSQAGIPKNIQYF.

The sample holds many counts of this clonotype. DNA for the CDR3: TGTGCCAGCAGCCCAGAGAGGACTGAAGCTTTCTTT. Translating it yields CASSPERTEAFF. This chain links TRBV7-8 with TRBJ1-1; D remains ambiguous. This CDR3 comprises 12 residues. V lost 5 bases to trimming and J lost 5 bases, with 9 bases between them. From germline, CDR1 is SGHVS and CDR2 FQNEAQ.

This rearrangement joins TRBV28 to TRBJ1-5; 12 nucleotides line up with TRBD1. The CDR3 is 17 residues long. After removal of 7 bases from V and 4 bases from J, the junction contained 11 bases not matched to a gene. The germline gives CDR1 MDHEN, CDR2 SYDVKM. The CDR3 DNA is TGTGCCAGCATCTTAACCGGGACAGGGGGCGGGAATCAGCCCCAGCATTTT. Its translation: CASILTGTGGGNQPQHF.

The J gene is TRBJ1-1, the V gene TRBV10-1, with a possible D match to TRBD1 (5 bases). V dropped 0 bases and J dropped 3 bases, with 11 bases sitting between them. Germline loops: CDR1 WNHNN, CDR2 SYGVQD (reference sequence). This CDR3 has 15 amino acids. The DNA of the CDR3 is TGCGCCAGCAGTGAGTCTGCCCAGGGATACACTGAAGCTTTCTTT. Protein product: CASSESAQGYTEAFF.

In this sample, this clonotype turned up many times. This chain connects TRBV28 to TRBJ2-3; a possible D gene is TRBD2 (6 bases). Trimming took 4 bases from V and 4 from J, leaving 12 bases between them. Germline CDR1 and CDR2: MDHEN and SYDVKM. The CDR3 extends over 14 amino acids. In DNA, the CDR3 is TGTGCCAGCAGTTCCGCGGGGCGGTCAGATACGCAGTATTTT. It yields the protein CASSSAGRSDTQYF.

This sequence joins TRBV5-4 and TRBJ2-7; 12 bases match TRBD2. Germline trimming cut 3 bases from V and 7 bases from J; bases unmatched to any gene: 8. The CDR3 is made up of 15 amino acids. Germline assignment: CDR1 SGHNT and CDR2 YYREEE (reference sequence). The CDR3 here is CASSSLAGGVEEQYF. DNA of the CDR3: TGTGCCAGCAGCTCGCTAGCGGGAGGGGTCGAGGAGCAGTACTTC.

Ten or more counts support this clonotype. The genes are TRBV5-8 and TRBJ2-3; 7 nucleotides agree with TRBD2. From germline, CDR1 is SGHTS and CDR2 YDEGEE. With 4 bases clipped from V and 2 bases from J, the junction kept 10 bases outside the gene matches. The CDR3 has 16 residues. CDR3 in DNA: TGTGCCAGCAGCAAAATAAGCGGGACCTACACAGATACGCAGTATTTT. Protein sequence: CASSKISGTYTDTQYF.

This clonotype was seen repeatedly, ten times or more. This sequence joins TRBV6-1 and TRBJ1-2; no clear D. Germline loops: CDR1 MNHNS, CDR2 SASEGT. V was cut by 6 bases and J by 5 bases, with 13 bases left in between. This CDR3 contains 13 residues. The CDR3 DNA reads TGTGCCAGCAGCTCCCATCCACGATATGGCTACACCTTC. This translates into CASSSHPRYGYTF.

This clonotype was seen at least ten times. The chain carries TRBV4-1 and TRBJ2-3, with D unresolved. The V end lost 0 bases, the J end lost 6 bases, and 10 bases lay between the germline ends. CDR3 size: 14 residues. Germline CDR1 reads MGHRA; CDR2 reads YSYEKL. As DNA, the CDR3 is TGCGCCAGCAGCCAAGATCCCCAGGACGATACGCAGTATTTT. It yields the protein CASSQDPQDDTQYF.

This clonotype was detected a few times. This rearrangement joins TRBV28 to TRBJ1-5; 9 bases line up with TRBD1. Germline V gives CDR1 MDHEN, CDR2 SYDVKM. The CDR3 is 16 residues long. Trimming cost V 6 bases and J 7 bases; bases outside gene matches: 13. For the CDR3, the DNA is TGTGCCAGCAGCCTTCCGACAGGGGGTCTAAGGCAGCCCCAGCATTTT. It codes for CASSLPTGGLRQPQHF.

The gene calls are TRBV14 and TRBJ2-7; the D gene is possibly TRBD2 (6 bases). The ends were cut back, 1 base at V and 5 bases at J, with 15 bases in the middle. This CDR3 spans 15 amino acids. Germline CDR1 and CDR2: SGHDN and FVKESK. DNA of the CDR3: TGTGCCAGCAGCCAAGCCATGACTAGTGAAGACGAGCAGTACTTC. Translation gives CASSQAMTSEDEQYF.

At least ten counts were recorded for this clonotype. The rearrangement joins TRBV7-9 to TRBJ2-3; D call uncertain. With 5 bases removed from V and 3 bases from J, the gap between germline ends came to 12 bases. CDR1 SEHNR and CDR2 FQNEAQ come from the germline V gene (reference sequence). The CDR3 length is 14 residues. CDR3 coding DNA: TGTGCCAGCAGCCCCTTCGGGCAGACAGATACGCAGTATTTT. Translating gives CASSPFGQTDTQYF.

V is TRBV9 and J is TRBJ2-2; D possibly matches TRBD1 or TRBD2 (5 bases each). V shed 2 bases and J shed 3 bases, with 14 bases lying between them. The CDR3 totals 16 residues. CDR1 is SGDLS and CDR2 is YYNGEE in the germline V gene. The CDR3 here is CASSVPQGVDTGELFF. The DNA for the CDR3 is TGTGCCAGCAGCGTTCCCCAGGGAGTGGACACCGGGGAGCTGTTTTTT.

The rearrangement links TRBV5-5 to TRBJ2-2; D is uncertain. The germline gives CDR1 SGHKS, CDR2 YYEKEE (reference sequence). V lost 6 bases and J 0 bases, leaving 15 bases between the germline ends. The CDR3 has 16 residues. The CDR3 sequence is CASNGFGVPNTGELFF. In DNA form, the CDR3 reads TGTGCCAGCAACGGTTTTGGGGTACCGAACACCGGGGAGCTGTTTTTT.

Concerning this clonotype itself: Mismatch with germline at one junction end may stem from a read error. The rearrangement uses TRBV7-7 and TRBJ2-1; 8 bases match TRBD2. Germline assignment: CDR1 SSHAT and CDR2 FNYEAQ (reference sequence). The CDR3 is 15 residues long. The CDR3: CASSLSPGGDNEQFF. The CDR3 DNA follows: TGTGCTAGCAGCTTATCACCGGGAGGGGACAATGAGCAGTTCTTC.

This clonotype has a count of ten or more. This rearrangement joins TRBV7-3 to TRBJ2-2, with D uncertain. Germline CDR1 reads SGHTA; CDR2 reads FQGTGA. Deletions cut 0 bases from V and 6 bases from J, with 17 bases between. This CDR3 is 17 amino acids long. The CDR3 DNA reads TGTGCCAGCAGCTTAACGATCCGCGGCGCCGGTTCCGGGGAGCTGTTTTTT. Its protein product is CASSLTIRGAGSGELFF.

This chain connects TRBV6-5 to TRBJ2-1, with TRBD2 matching over 7 bases. The V gene's germline CDR1 is MNHEY and CDR2 SVGAGI. Trimming cost V 2 bases and J 4 bases; bases outside gene matches: 11. The CDR3 loop spans 17 amino acids. CDR3 in DNA: TGTGCCAGCAGTTACGTCAGGCGGGAGCCCACTTACAATGAGCAGTTCTTC. This gives the protein CASSYVRREPTYNEQFF.

This clonotype was recorded at least ten times. The chain employs TRBV9 and TRBJ2-3; TRBD2 is a possible D gene (7 bases). The CDR3 spans 16 residues. The V end lost 0 bases, the J end lost 5 bases, and 16 bases lay between the germline ends. Germline-derived CDR1 and CDR2 are SGDLS and YYNGEE. In DNA, the CDR3 is TGTGCCAGCAGCGTAGCTGGGGGGGCGCGAGGAGATACGCAGTATTTT. Translating it yields CASSVAGGARGDTQYF. Combining the CDR3 with reference TRBV9 and TRBJ2-3 gives the whole variable domain DSGVTQTPKHLITATGQRVTLRCSPRSGDLSVYWYQQSLDQGLQFLIQYYNGEERAKGNILERFSAQQFPDLHSELNLSSLELGDSALYFCASSVAGGARGDTQYFGPGTRLTVL.

For this clonotype: A clone one base away is much larger, so this may be a read error. V and J are TRBV5-1 and TRBJ2-5; D might be TRBD1 or TRBD2, each matching 5 bases. Germline assignment: CDR1 SGHRS and CDR2 YFSETQ. Trimming cost V 1 base and J 5 bases, with 15 bases left between them. This CDR3 contains 15 residues. The CDR3 region is CASSLMTRDRETQYF. In DNA form, the CDR3 reads TGCGCCAGCAGCTTGATGACAAGGGACCGTGAGACCCAGTACTTC.

This clonotype was detected many times. CDR3 bases: TGTGCCAGCTCACCGGTGGACAGTCTCGGTTCACCCCTCCACTTT. This translates into CASSPVDSLGSPLHF. This chain joins TRBV18 and TRBJ1-6; a possible D gene is TRBD1 (6 bases). Germline V lookup: CDR1 KGHSH, CDR2 LQKENI. V was cut by 3 bases and J by 9 bases, with 15 bases left in between. The CDR3 consists of 15 residues.